Below, 3 T cell receptor beta chains from the same sample are listed, as sequenced in a study of shared clonotypes between healthy human individuals. The assay was immunoSEQ multiplex PCR, and TCRdb's table has in-frame clones only and misses some. The sample shows around 2.3 million clones, nearly 97% of them seen only once. Sequencing was done on a sample of naive CD4+ T cells sorted from blood. The subset is: CD45RA+ positively selected. The receptors shown here come from a man aged 18 to 35 in good health.

This rearrangement joins TRBV7-2 to TRBJ1-2, with 12 bases matching TRBD1. Looked up from germline, CDR1 is SGHTA and CDR2 is FQGNSA. The J segment lost 7 bases and the V segment lost 6 bases, leaving 9 bases of the junction unmatched. The CDR3 covers 15 residues. The CDR3 coding sequence is TGTGCCAGCAGTATTCGGGGACAGGGGGCAGGTGGCTACACCTTC. Protein product: CASSIRGQGAGGYTF.

The J gene is TRBJ1-4, the V gene TRBV5-4; D is possibly TRBD1 (5 bases). Trimming cost V 4 bases and J 4 bases, with 14 bases left between them. The CDR3 runs 15 residues. Germline CDR1 reads SGHNT; CDR2 reads YYREEE (reference sequence). The CDR3 sequence is CASSPGTEFNEKLFF. The CDR3 DNA is TGTGCCAGCAGCCCCGGGACCGAATTTAATGAAAAACTGTTTTTT.

The chain recombines TRBV27 with TRBJ2-5; 7 positions match TRBD1. The germline V gene encodes CDR1 MNHEY and CDR2 SMNVEV (reference sequence). The CDR3 is 16 residues long. V shed 6 bases and J 2 bases; nucleotides not matched to a gene: 12. Here the CDR3 DNA reads TGTGCCAGCAGCCCTCGAGGGACAGTTAGACAAGAGACCCAGTACTTC. It specifies CASSPRGTVRQETQYF.